The rows below give T cell receptor beta chains drawn from one sample of a study of blood T cell repertoires in COVID-19. Assay used: immunoSEQ multiplex PCR; TCRdb lists only in-frame clones, some missing. The data show over 60,000 clones, 90% seen once. The specimen was peripheral blood. These TCRs come from a woman of 80 years or more with active or convalescent COVID-19. Each CDR3 is given with its conserved first and last residue. D genes are given only for firm matches. Part of the rows lack a size; the others show once, few, many or a class for expanded clones.

clone size: NA; D gene: NA; J gene: TRBJ2-3; V gene: TRBV20-1; CDR3 protein: CSASLSTDTQYF; CDR3 DNA: TGCAGTGCTAGTCTTTCCACAGATACGCAGTATTTT
clone size: NA; D gene: TRBD1; J gene: TRBJ2-6; V gene: TRBV6-4; CDR3 protein: CASSDSQLVTGTFGANVLTF; CDR3 DNA: TGTGCCAGCAGTGACTCCCAGTTGGTGACAGGGACATTCGGGGCCAACGTCCTGACTTTC
clone size: NA; D gene: NA; J gene: TRBJ1-6; V gene: TRBV5-6; CDR3 protein: CASSEGQLPISPLHF; CDR3 DNA: TGTGCCAGCAGCGAAGGACAGCTCCCAATTTCACCCCTCCACTTT
clone size: few; D gene: NA; J gene: TRBJ1-2; V gene: TRBV7-9; CDR3 protein: CASSTPTGGGYGYTF; CDR3 DNA: TGTGCCAGCAGCACCCCGACAGGTGGTGGCTATGGCTACACCTTC
clone size: NA; D gene: NA; J gene: TRBJ1-1; V gene: TRBV27; CDR3 protein: CASSLSWGAEAFF; CDR3 DNA: TGTGCCAGCAGTTTGTCCTGGGGCGCTGAAGCTTTCTTT
clone size: NA; D gene: NA; J gene: TRBJ2-7; V gene: TRBV19; CDR3 protein: CASSTGGLNEQYF; CDR3 DNA: TGTGCCAGTAGTACCGGAGGGCTAAACGAGCAGTACTTC
clone size: NA; D gene: NA; J gene: TRBJ1-2; V gene: TRBV27; CDR3 protein: CASRPGGEVLGGYTF; CDR3 DNA: TGTGCCAGCAGGCCTGGGGGGGAGGTGCTTGGAGGCTACACCTTC
clone size: NA; D gene: TRBD2; J gene: TRBJ2-7; V gene: TRBV28; CDR3 protein: CASSPAGGLTYEQYF; CDR3 DNA: TGTGCCAGCAGTCCAGCGGGGGGATTAACCTACGAGCAGTACTTC
clone size: NA; D gene: NA; J gene: TRBJ2-5; V gene: TRBV5-4; CDR3 protein: CASSPRDSNFRETQYF; CDR3 DNA: TGTGCCAGCAGCCCCAGGGACTCCAATTTTCGGGAGACCCAGTACTTC
clone size: NA; D gene: NA; J gene: TRBJ2-3; V gene: TRBV3-1/TRBV3-2; CDR3 protein: CASSPARGSSDTQYF; CDR3 DNA: TGTGCCAGCAGCCCCGCCCGCGGATCATCTGATACGCAGTATTTT
clone size: NA; D gene: TRBD1; J gene: TRBJ2-2; V gene: TRBV6-5; CDR3 protein: CASSYYRGDTGELFF; CDR3 DNA: TGTGCCAGCAGTTATTACAGGGGAGACACCGGGGAGCTGTTTTTT
clone size: NA; D gene: TRBD2; J gene: TRBJ2-7; V gene: TRBV11-2; CDR3 protein: CASSFGLAGAFYEQYF; CDR3 DNA: TGTGCCAGCAGCTTTGGACTAGCGGGGGCCTTCTACGAGCAGTACTTC
clone size: NA; D gene: NA; J gene: TRBJ1-3; V gene: TRBV19; CDR3 protein: CASTKQGSSGNTIYF; CDR3 DNA: TGTGCCAGTACGAAACAGGGTAGCTCTGGAAACACCATATATTTT
clone size: NA; D gene: NA; J gene: TRBJ1-1; V gene: TRBV28; CDR3 protein: CASRFEGNTEAFF; CDR3 DNA: TGTGCCAGCAGGTTCGAGGGGAACACTGAAGCTTTCTTT
clone size: NA; D gene: NA; J gene: TRBJ2-7; V gene: TRBV9; CDR3 protein: CASSVGSSQSYEQYF; CDR3 DNA: TGTGCCAGCAGCGTAGGGTCTAGCCAGTCCTACGAGCAGTACTTC
clone size: once; D gene: NA; J gene: TRBJ1-2; V gene: TRBV5-4; CDR3 protein: CATPDSRGYTF; CDR3 DNA: TGTGCCACCCCGGACAGTCGTGGCTACACCTTC